Below, one TCR beta chain is given with its context. What it binds is unknown. The sample belongs to a study of T cell responses to AZD1222 COVID-19 vaccine. Clones were read by immunoSEQ multiplex PCR, and TCRdb kept only the in-frame ones, dropping some. This sample yields 170,000 or so clones, of which about 92% are seen a single time; over 0.7% belongs to the top ten. Germline lookup yields CDR1 SGDLS and CDR2 YYNGEE. The CDR3 contains 14 residues. Trimming pared 0 bases from V and 4 bases from J, leaving 8 bases between. The study, taken as a whole, reports: Donor demographics were predominantly white British with a female majority; clonal diversity may be underestimated. Repertoire collection took place solely once the T cell response had peaked.

The rearrangement uses TRBV9 and TRBJ2-1, with D maybe TRBD1 (6 bases). This TCR was sampled from an adult in good health. The input for sequencing was peripheral blood, taken on day 0 of AZD1222 vaccination. This CDR3 is CASSVGGQYNEQFF. CDR3 bases: TGTGCCAGCAGCGTAGGGGGGCAATACAATGAGCAGTTCTTC.